The 3 T cell receptor beta chains presented below share a single source sample, sequenced in a study of control samples from healthy donors and cancer patients. Repertoires were generated with immunoSEQ multiplex PCR, while TCRdb's copy carries only in-frame clones and drops some. Of around 84,000 clones listed, approximately 80% are singletons. Sequenced sample: PBMCs. The receptors were gathered from a man aged 60-69 years with head and neck cancer.

The J gene is TRBJ2-7, the V gene TRBV28; 9 bases are a match to TRBD1. The CDR3 length is 14 residues. V was pared by 5 bases and J by 9 bases, with 11 bases of the junction left unmatched. Germline V lookup: CDR1 MDHEN, CDR2 SYDVKM. CDR3 DNA: TGTGCCAGCAGTCCCGGGACAGGGATCGTTACGCAGTACTTC. This translates into CASSPGTGIVTQYF.

V and J are TRBV18 and TRBJ2-7; the D gene is possibly TRBD2 (5 bases). The V and J ends lost 1 base and 2 bases respectively, with 15 bases between them. The CDR3 is made up of 16 amino acids. Germline values: CDR1 KGHSH, CDR2 LQKENI. CDR3 sequence (DNA): TGTGCCAGCTCACCACTCGGACTCTTCCGACCCTACGAGCAGTACTTC. It codes for CASSPLGLFRPYEQYF.

The V gene is TRBV18, the J gene TRBJ2-7; 9 bases line up with TRBD1. Germline lookup yields CDR1 KGHSH and CDR2 LQKENI. This CDR3 has 14 residues. The V segment lost 1 base and the J segment 6 bases; nucleotides outside the gene matches: 4. This chain's CDR3 is CASSPQDRGIEQYF. In DNA, the CDR3 is TGTGCCAGCTCACCACAAGACAGGGGGATCGAGCAGTACTTC. The full variable domain, with the rest looked up from reference TRBV18 and TRBJ2-7, is NAGVMQNPRHLVRRRGQEARLRCSPMKGHSHVYWYRQLPEEGLKFMVYLQKENIIDESGMPKERFSAEFPKEGPSILRIQQVVRGDSAAYFCASSPQDRGIEQYFGPGTRLTVT.